The text below deals with one TCR beta chain. What it binds is not known. Germline V gives CDR1 SGDLS, CDR2 YYNGEE. There are 16 residues in the CDR3. The V and J ends lost 0 bases and 1 base respectively, with 13 bases between them. This entry comes from a study of cytomegalovirus exposure and HLA in healthy donors. Study results and limitations: Information on immune exposure was restricted to one variable (CMV serostatus).

The PCR employed 60 Vbeta primers together with 13 Jbeta primers. Clones were sequenced by immunoSEQ multiplex PCR, and TCRdb holds only the in-frame ones, with some missing. This repertoire shows about 190,000 clones, around 83% found once; its top ten account for roughly 0.99%. V gene TRBV9 combines with J gene TRBJ1-1; D gene unclear. This TCR derives from a woman aged 35 to 49 in good health and CMV-seronegative. The sample consisted of PBMCs. CDR3 region: CASSVVAGSWNTEAFF. The CDR3 DNA follows: TGTGCCAGCAGCGTAGTAGCGGGGTCCTGGAACACTGAAGCTTTCTTT. The whole variable domain, filled in from reference TRBV9 and TRBJ1-1, reads DSGVTQTPKHLITATGQRVTLRCSPRSGDLSVYWYQQSLDQGLQFLIQYYNGEERAKGNILERFSAQQFPDLHSELNLSSLELGDSALYFCASSVVAGSWNTEAFFGQGTRLTVV.